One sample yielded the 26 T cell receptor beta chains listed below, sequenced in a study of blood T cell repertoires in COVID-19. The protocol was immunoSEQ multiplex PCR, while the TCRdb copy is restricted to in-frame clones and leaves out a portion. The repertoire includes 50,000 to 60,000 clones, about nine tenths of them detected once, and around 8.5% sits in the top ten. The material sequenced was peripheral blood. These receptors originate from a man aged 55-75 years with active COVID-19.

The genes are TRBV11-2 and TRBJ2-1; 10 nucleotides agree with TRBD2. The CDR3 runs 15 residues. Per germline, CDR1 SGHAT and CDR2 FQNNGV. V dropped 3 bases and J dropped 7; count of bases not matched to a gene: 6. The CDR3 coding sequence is TGTGCCAGCAGCTTTCTTGGACTAGCGGCAAATGAGCAGTTCTTC. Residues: CASSFLGLAANEQFF.

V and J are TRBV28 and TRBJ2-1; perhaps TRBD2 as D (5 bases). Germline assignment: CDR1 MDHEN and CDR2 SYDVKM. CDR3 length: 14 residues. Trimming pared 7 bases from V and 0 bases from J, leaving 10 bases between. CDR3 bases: TGTGCCAGCAATTTTGGGAGCTCCTACAATGAGCAGTTCTTC. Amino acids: CASNFGSSYNEQFF.

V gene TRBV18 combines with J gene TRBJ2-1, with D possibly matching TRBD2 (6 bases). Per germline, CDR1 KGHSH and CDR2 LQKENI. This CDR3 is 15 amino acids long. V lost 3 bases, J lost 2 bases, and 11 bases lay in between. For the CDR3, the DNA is TGTGCCAGCTCACCGGGCGGGAATACCTACAATGAGCAGTTCTTC. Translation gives CASSPGGNTYNEQFF.

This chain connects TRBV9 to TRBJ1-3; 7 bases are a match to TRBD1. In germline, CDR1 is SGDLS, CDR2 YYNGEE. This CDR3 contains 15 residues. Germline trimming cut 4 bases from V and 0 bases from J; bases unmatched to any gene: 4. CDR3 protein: CASSRGQSSGNTIYF. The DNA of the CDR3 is TGTGCCAGCAGCCGGGGACAGTCCTCTGGAAACACCATATATTTT.

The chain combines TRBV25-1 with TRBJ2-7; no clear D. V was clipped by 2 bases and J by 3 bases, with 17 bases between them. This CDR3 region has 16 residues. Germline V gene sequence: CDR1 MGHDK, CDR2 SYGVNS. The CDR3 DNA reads TGTGCCAGCAGTGAAGCCCCCCCAGGTAATATCTACGAGCAGTACTTC. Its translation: CASSEAPPGNIYEQYF.

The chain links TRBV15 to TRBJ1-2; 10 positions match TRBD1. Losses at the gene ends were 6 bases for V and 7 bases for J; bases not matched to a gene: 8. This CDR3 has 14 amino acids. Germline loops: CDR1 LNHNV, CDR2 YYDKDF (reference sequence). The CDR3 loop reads CATREAGQGPGYTF. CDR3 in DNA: TGTGCCACCAGGGAGGCGGGACAGGGGCCTGGCTACACCTTC.

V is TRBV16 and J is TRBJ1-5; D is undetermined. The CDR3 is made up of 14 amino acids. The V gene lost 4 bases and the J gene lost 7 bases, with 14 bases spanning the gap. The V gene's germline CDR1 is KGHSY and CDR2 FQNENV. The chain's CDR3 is CASSPLSRSQPQHF. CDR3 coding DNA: TGTGCCAGCAGCCCCTTGTCCCGTTCCCAGCCCCAGCATTTT.

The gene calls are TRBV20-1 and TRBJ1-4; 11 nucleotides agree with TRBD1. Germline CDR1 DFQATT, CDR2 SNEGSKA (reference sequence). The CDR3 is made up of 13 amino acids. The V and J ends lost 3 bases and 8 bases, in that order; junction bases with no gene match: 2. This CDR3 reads CSASGTGGEKLFF. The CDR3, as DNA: TGCAGTGCTAGTGGGACAGGGGGAGAAAAACTGTTTTTT.

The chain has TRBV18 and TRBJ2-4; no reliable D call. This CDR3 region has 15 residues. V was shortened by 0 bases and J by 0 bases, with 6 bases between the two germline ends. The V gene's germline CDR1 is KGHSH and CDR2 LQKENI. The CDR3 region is CASSPPPVAKNIQYF. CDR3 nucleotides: TGTGCCAGCTCACCACCGCCAGTAGCCAAAAACATTCAGTACTTC.

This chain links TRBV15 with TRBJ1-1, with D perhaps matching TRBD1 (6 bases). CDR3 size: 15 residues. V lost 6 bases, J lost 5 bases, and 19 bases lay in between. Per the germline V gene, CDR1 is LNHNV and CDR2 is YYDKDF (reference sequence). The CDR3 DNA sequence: TGTGCCACCAGTTTACAGGGTCACGGGGGGACTGAAGCTTTCTTT. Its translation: CATSLQGHGGTEAFF.

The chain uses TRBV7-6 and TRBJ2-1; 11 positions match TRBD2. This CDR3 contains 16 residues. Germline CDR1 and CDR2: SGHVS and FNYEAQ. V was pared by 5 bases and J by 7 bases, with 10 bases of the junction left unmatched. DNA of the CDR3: TGTGCCAGCAGCCTCCGGGGTAGCGGGAGGGTAAATGAGCAGTTCTTC. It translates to CASSLRGSGRVNEQFF.

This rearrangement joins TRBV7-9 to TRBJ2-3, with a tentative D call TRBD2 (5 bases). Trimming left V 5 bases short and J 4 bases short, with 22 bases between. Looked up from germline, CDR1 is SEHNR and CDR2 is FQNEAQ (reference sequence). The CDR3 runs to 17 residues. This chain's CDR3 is CASSPKGVGSGPDTQYF. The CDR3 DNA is TGTGCCAGCAGCCCCAAGGGAGTAGGCTCTGGGCCAGATACGCAGTATTTT.

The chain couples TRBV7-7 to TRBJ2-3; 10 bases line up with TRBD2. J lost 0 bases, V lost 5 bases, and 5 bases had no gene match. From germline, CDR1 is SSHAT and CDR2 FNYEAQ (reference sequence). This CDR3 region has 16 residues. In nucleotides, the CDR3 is TGTGCCAGCAGCCCTGGACTAGCGGCTAGCACAGATACGCAGTATTTT. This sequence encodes CASSPGLAASTDTQYF.

The CDR3 loop is CASSPPAGVKGTEAFF. The CDR3 DNA reads TGTGCCAGCTCACCACCGGCAGGGGTGAAGGGCACTGAAGCTTTCTTT. V gene TRBV18 combines with J gene TRBJ1-1; possible D gene TRBD1, 6 bases. The CDR3 loop spans 16 amino acids. Germline CDR1 is KGHSH and CDR2 is LQKENI. V gave up 0 bases and J gave up 4 bases, with 15 bases separating them.

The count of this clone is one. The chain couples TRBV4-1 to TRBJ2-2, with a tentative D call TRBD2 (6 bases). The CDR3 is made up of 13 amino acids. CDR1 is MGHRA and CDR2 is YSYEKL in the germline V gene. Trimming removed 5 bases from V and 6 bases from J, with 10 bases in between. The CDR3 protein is CASSYGGAGELFF. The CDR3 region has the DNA TGCGCCAGCAGCTACGGCGGGGCCGGGGAGCTGTTTTTT.

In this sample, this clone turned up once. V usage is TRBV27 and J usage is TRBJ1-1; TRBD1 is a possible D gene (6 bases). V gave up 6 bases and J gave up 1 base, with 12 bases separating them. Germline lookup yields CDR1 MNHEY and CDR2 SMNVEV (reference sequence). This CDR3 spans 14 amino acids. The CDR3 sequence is CASSPGTTNTEAFF. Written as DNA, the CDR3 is TGTGCCAGCAGCCCTGGGACAACGAACACTGAAGCTTTCTTT.

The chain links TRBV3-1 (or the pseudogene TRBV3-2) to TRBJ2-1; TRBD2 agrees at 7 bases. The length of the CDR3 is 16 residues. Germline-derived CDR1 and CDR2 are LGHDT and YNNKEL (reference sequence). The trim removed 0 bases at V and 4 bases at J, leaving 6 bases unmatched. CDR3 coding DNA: TGTGCCAGCAGCCAAGAGGAAGTACTAGCGTACAATGAGCAGTTCTTC. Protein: CASSQEEVLAYNEQFF.

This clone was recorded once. The CDR3, as DNA: TGTGCCAGCAGCTCCCAGACTAGCGGGTCCTACAATGAGCAGTTCTTC. This encodes CASSSQTSGSYNEQFF. This chain uses TRBV5-6 with TRBJ2-1; 10 positions match TRBD2. V lost 3 bases and J lost 1; bases outside the gene matches: 4. The CDR3 has 16 residues. Germline-derived CDR1 and CDR2 are SGHDT and YYEEEE.

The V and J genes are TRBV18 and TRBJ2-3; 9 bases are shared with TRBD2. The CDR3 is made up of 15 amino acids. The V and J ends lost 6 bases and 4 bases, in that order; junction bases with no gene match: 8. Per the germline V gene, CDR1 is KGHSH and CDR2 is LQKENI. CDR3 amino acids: CASSTTSGPPDTQYF. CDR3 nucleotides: TGTGCCAGCTCGACGACTAGCGGCCCCCCAGATACGCAGTATTTT.

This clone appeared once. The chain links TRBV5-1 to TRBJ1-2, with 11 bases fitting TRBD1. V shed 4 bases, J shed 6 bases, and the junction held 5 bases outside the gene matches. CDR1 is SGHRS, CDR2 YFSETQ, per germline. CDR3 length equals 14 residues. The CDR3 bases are TGCGCCAGCAGCACAGGACAGGGGGCCAATGGCTACACCTTC. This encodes CASSTGQGANGYTF. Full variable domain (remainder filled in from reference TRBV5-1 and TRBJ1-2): KAGVTQTPRYLIKTRGQQVTLSCSPISGHRSVSWYQQTPGQGLQFLFEYFSETQRNKGNFPGRFSGRQFSNSRSEMNVSTLELGDSALYLCASSTGQGANGYTFGSGTRLTVV.

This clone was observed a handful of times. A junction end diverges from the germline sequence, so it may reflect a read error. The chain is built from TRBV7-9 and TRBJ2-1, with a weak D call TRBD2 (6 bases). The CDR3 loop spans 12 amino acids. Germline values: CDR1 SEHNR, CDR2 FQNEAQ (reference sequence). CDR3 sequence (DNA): TGTGCCAGCAGCTATTCGGGGGTTGTAAGGGTCTTC. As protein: CASSYSGVVRVF.

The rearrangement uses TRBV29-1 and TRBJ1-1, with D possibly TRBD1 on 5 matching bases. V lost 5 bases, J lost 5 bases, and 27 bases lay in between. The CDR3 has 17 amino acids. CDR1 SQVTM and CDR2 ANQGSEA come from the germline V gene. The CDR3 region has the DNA TGCAGCGTTCGCGGTTCGTATGGGACTACGAGGGCGACTGAAGCTTTCTTT. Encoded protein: CSVRGSYGTTRATEAFF. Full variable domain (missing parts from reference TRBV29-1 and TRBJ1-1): SAVISQKPSRDICQRGTSLTIQCQVDSQVTMMFWYRQQPGQSLTLIATANQGSEATYESGFVIDKFPISRPNLTFSTLTVSNMSPEDSSIYLCSVRGSYGTTRATEAFFGQGTRLTVV.

This chain's CDR3 is CASSPITKNEQFF. CDR3 nucleotide sequence: TGTGCCAGTAGTCCAATTACTAAAAATGAGCAGTTCTTC. This chain connects TRBV19 to TRBJ2-1; D is undetermined. This CDR3 spans 13 amino acids. Looked up from germline, CDR1 is LNHDA and CDR2 is SQIVND (reference sequence). Trimming took 5 bases from V and 7 from J, leaving 12 bases between them.

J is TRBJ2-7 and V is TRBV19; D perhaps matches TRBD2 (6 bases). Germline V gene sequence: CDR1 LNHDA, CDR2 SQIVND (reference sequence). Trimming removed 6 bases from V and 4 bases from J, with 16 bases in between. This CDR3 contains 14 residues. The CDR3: CASSDGTAGYEQYF. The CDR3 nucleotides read TGTGCCAGTAGCGACGGAACTGCGGGGTACGAGCAGTACTTC. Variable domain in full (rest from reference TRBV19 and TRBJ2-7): DGGITQSPKYLFRKEGQNVTLSCEQNLNHDAMYWYRQDPGQGLRLIYYSQIVNDFQKGDIAEGYSVSREKKESFPLTVTSAQKNPTAFYLCASSDGTAGYEQYFGPGTRLTVT.

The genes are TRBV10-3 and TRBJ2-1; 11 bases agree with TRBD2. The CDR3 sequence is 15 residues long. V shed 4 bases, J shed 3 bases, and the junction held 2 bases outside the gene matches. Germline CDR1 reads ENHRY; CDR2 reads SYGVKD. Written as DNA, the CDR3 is TGTGCCATCAGTGGTGGGACTAGCGGCTACAATGAGCAGTTCTTC. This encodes CAISGGTSGYNEQFF.

For the CDR3, the DNA is TGTGCCACTAGGGACAGGGGTTGGCGAGAGCAGTACTTC. As protein: CATRDRGWREQYF. The chain employs TRBV12-3 or TRBV12-4 and TRBJ2-7, with 10 bases that match TRBD1. The CDR3 contains 13 residues. With 10 bases clipped from V and 7 bases from J, the junction kept 10 bases outside the gene matches.